This TCR beta chain was captured by sequencing in a study of OX40 agonist ivuxolimab in advanced cancers. Across the study: The group had a mean age of about 60 years, ranged from roughly 20 to 80, and was 80% to 90% male.

Turning to this clone: What it binds is not known.

Measured with immunoSEQ multiplex PCR; TCRdb has only the in-frame clones, and not every one. The data contain about 81,000 clones, around 84% of them singletons. Germline assignment: CDR1 SGDLS and CDR2 YYNGEE. The CDR3 length is 13 residues. Trimming cost V 4 bases and J 0 bases, with 8 bases left between them. Sampling of blood occurred at baseline, cycle 4 day 1, and cycle 7 day 1. General study points: CD8+ T cells averaged more expanded clones than CD4+. Low normalized clonal expansion also occurred in some nonresponding patients.

The chain recombines TRBV9 with TRBJ2-7, with no clear D. The sequence came from an adult with an advanced solid tumor such as melanoma, head and neck, liver or kidney cancer. Sequencing was performed on CD4+ or CD8+ T cells sorted from blood, taken in a trial of the OX40 agonist ivuxolimab. CDR3: CASSPSSSYEQYF. CDR3 DNA: TGTGCCAGCAGCCCGTCTAGCTCCTACGAGCAGTACTTC.